The 20 T cell receptor beta chains reported below all come from one sample, sequenced in a study of STAT5B mutations in CD4+ large granular lymphocyte leukemia. Clones were sequenced by immunoSEQ multiplex PCR, and TCRdb holds only the in-frame ones, with some missing. The table records under 50,000 clones, approximately 83% of them present only once. The source material was CD4+ T cells from blood buffy coats. The receptors were gathered from a human donor in good health.

The chain combines TRBV4-1 with TRBJ2-5; a weak D match, TRBD2 (5 bases). CDR3 length equals 14 residues. V gave up 1 base and J gave up 7 bases, with 13 bases separating them. Per germline, CDR1 MGHRA and CDR2 YSYEKL. The CDR3 here is CASSQGHGVSTQYF. Written as DNA, the CDR3 is TGCGCCAGCAGCCAAGGGCACGGGGTCTCGACCCAGTACTTC.

This chain uses TRBV5-6 with TRBJ1-2; D is ambiguous. Germline CDR1 and CDR2: SGHDT and YYEEEE. Trimming cost V 0 bases and J 0 bases, with 6 bases left between them. This CDR3 has 14 residues. CDR3 sequence (DNA): TGTGCCAGCAGCTTGGGGAGCACTAACTATGGCTACACCTTC. Its protein is CASSLGSTNYGYTF.

The V and J genes are TRBV15 and TRBJ2-2; the D is unclear. The CDR3 loop spans 15 amino acids. The germline gives CDR1 LNHNV, CDR2 YYDKDF (reference sequence). With 3 bases removed from V and 9 bases from J, the gap between germline ends came to 17 bases. The CDR3 protein is CATSRELSGYRELFF. The CDR3 nucleotides are TGTGCCACCAGCAGGGAATTATCGGGTTACCGGGAGCTGTTTTTT.

The rearrangement links TRBV5-1 to TRBJ2-3; 7 bases are a match to TRBD2. Trimming cost V 4 bases and J 2 bases; bases outside gene matches: 7. Per germline, CDR1 SGHRS and CDR2 YFSETQ. CDR3 size: 15 residues. The CDR3 spells CASSPGLRDTDTQYF. In DNA, the CDR3 is TGCGCCAGCAGCCCGGGACTAAGAGACACAGATACGCAGTATTTT. Looking up the rest from reference TRBV5-1 and TRBJ2-3 gives the full variable domain: KAGVTQTPRYLIKTRGQQVTLSCSPISGHRSVSWYQQTPGQGLQFLFEYFSETQRNKGNFPGRFSGRQFSNSRSEMNVSTLELGDSALYLCASSPGLRDTDTQYFGPGTRLTVL.

This sequence joins TRBV29-1 and TRBJ2-7; tentative D call: TRBD1 (7 bases). The germline V and J ends were trimmed by 6 bases and 3 bases, with 12 bases remaining between them. The CDR3 sequence is 12 residues long. Per germline, CDR1 SQVTM and CDR2 ANQGSEA. In nucleotides, the CDR3 is TGCAGCGTCCGACAGGGAGGCTACGAGCAGTACTTC. This codes for CSVRQGGYEQYF.

The chain employs TRBV5-1 and TRBJ1-4; TRBD1 matches at 8 bases. Germline CDR1 reads SGHRS; CDR2 reads YFSETQ. With V trimmed by 0 bases and J by 7 bases, 2 bases remained unmatched. The CDR3 is 14 residues long. DNA of the CDR3: TGCGCCAGCAGCTTGGGACAGGGGCTTGAAAAACTGTTTTTT. Its protein product is CASSLGQGLEKLFF.

The chain combines TRBV2 with TRBJ1-1, with D possibly TRBD1 on 5 matching bases. Germline values: CDR1 SNHLY, CDR2 FYNNEI. The CDR3 sequence is 13 residues long. The V end was cut by 7 bases, the J end by 1 base, with 10 bases between. The chain's CDR3 is CASTWDGNTEAFF. The CDR3 coding sequence is TGTGCCAGCACCTGGGACGGGAACACTGAAGCTTTCTTT.

This chain joins TRBV29-1 and TRBJ1-1; a possible D gene is TRBD1 (5 bases). The CDR3 has 13 residues. CDR1 is SQVTM, CDR2 ANQGSEA, per germline. The germline V and J ends were trimmed by 7 bases and 4 bases, with 16 bases remaining between them. The CDR3, as DNA: TGCAGCGGAGAATCCAGGGCGGGCACTGAAGCTTTCTTT. It translates to CSGESRAGTEAFF.

This clone appeared a few times. Here the CDR3 reads CASRIGHSTEAFF. The CDR3 bases are TGTGCCAGCAGGATAGGACATAGCACTGAAGCTTTCTTT. This chain joins TRBV6-5 and TRBJ1-1; TRBD1 is a possible D gene (5 bases). Germline loops: CDR1 MNHEY, CDR2 SVGAGI. V lost 6 bases to trimming and J lost 4 bases, with 12 bases between them. This CDR3 region has 13 residues.

The chain joins TRBV10-1 to TRBJ2-5; the D gene is possibly TRBD2 (6 bases). This CDR3 comprises 14 residues. The ends were cut back, 6 bases at V and 5 bases at J, with 16 bases in the middle. CDR1 and CDR2 from the germline V gene are WNHNN and SYGVQD (reference sequence). The CDR3 region is CASSASTSAETQYF. The CDR3 DNA follows: TGCGCCAGCAGCGCCTCGACTAGTGCGGAGACCCAGTACTTC.

The chain has TRBV25-1 and TRBJ1-6; D is undetermined. V lost 6 bases to trimming and J lost 7 bases, with 22 bases between them. Germline lookup yields CDR1 MGHDK and CDR2 SYGVNS. The CDR3 is made up of 17 amino acids. The chain's CDR3 is CASRPSGGIGGNSPLHF. Written as DNA, the CDR3 is TGTGCCAGCAGACCCTCGGGAGGGATAGGAGGGAATTCACCCCTCCACTTT. The variable domain in full, completed from reference TRBV25-1 and TRBJ1-6, reads EADIYQTPRYLVIGTGKKITLECSQTMGHDKMYWYQQDPGMELHLIHYSYGVNSTEKGDLSSESTVSRIRTEHFPLTLESARPSHTSQYLCASRPSGGIGGNSPLHFGNGTRLTVT.

V usage is TRBV6-1 and J usage is TRBJ1-2; tentatively, D is TRBD1 (5 bases). In germline, CDR1 is MNHNS, CDR2 SASEGT. The CDR3 has 15 amino acids. Trimming stripped 1 base from V and 1 base from J, with 10 bases between. In nucleotides, the CDR3 is TGTGCCAGCAGTGAAGTTGGAGGGGTTAACTATGGCTACACCTTC. Amino acids: CASSEVGGVNYGYTF.

This clone turned up a few times. The chain links TRBV19 to TRBJ1-6, with 8 bases identical to TRBD1. This CDR3 has 13 amino acids. The V segment lost 9 bases and the J segment 6 bases; nucleotides outside the gene matches: 4. The germline CDR1 and CDR2 sequences are LNHDA and SQIVND (reference sequence). In DNA form, the CDR3 reads TGTGCCAGCGACAGGGGCCCTAATTCACCCCTCCACTTT. This codes for CASDRGPNSPLHF.

The CDR3, as DNA: TGTGCCAGCAGGCGGGACGCCGCGAACACCGGGGAGCTGTTTTTT. It specifies CASRRDAANTGELFF. This chain joins TRBV11-3 and TRBJ2-2; D is perhaps TRBD2 (6 bases). Germline CDR1 is SGHNT and CDR2 is YENEEA. The CDR3 loop spans 15 amino acids. V was shortened by 6 bases and J by 0 bases, with 11 bases between the two germline ends.

A single count supports this clone. The V and J genes are TRBV30 and TRBJ2-2, with no clear D. V was clipped by 5 bases and J by 8 bases, with 15 bases between them. The CDR3 runs 13 residues. Germline V gene lookup returns CDR1 GTSNPN and CDR2 SVGIG (reference sequence). The CDR3 protein is CAWRSEGAGELFF. As DNA, the CDR3 is TGTGCCTGGCGGTCCGAAGGAGCTGGGGAGCTGTTTTTT.

J is TRBJ1-5 and V is TRBV10-3; D unclear. The germline V gene encodes CDR1 ENHRY and CDR2 SYGVKD. This CDR3 spans 16 amino acids. V was cut by 8 bases and J by 0 bases, with 17 bases left in between. CDR3 region: CAISDSAAYSNQPQHF. The CDR3, as DNA: TGTGCCATCTCCGATTCTGCGGCTTATAGCAATCAGCCCCAGCATTTT.

The chain carries TRBV10-3 and TRBJ2-7; 7 positions match TRBD2. V shed 0 bases and J 4 bases; nucleotides not matched to a gene: 3. CDR3 length: 14 amino acids. The germline V gene encodes CDR1 ENHRY and CDR2 SYGVKD. CDR3 DNA: TGTGCCATCAGTGAGTCGTGGGAGGGGTACGAGCAGTACTTC. Amino acid sequence: CAISESWEGYEQYF.

The V and J genes are TRBV6-1 and TRBJ1-1; TRBD1 might be the D (5 bases). From germline, CDR1 is MNHNS and CDR2 SASEGT. Between the trimmed V and J ends, which lost 1 base and 3 bases, there was a span of 9 bases. The CDR3 loop spans 14 amino acids. The CDR3 sequence: CASSEGRVDTEAFF. CDR3 coding DNA: TGTGCCAGCAGTGAAGGCAGGGTGGACACTGAAGCTTTCTTT.

The V and J genes are TRBV7-3 and TRBJ1-1; possible D gene TRBD1, 6 bases. The CDR3 length is 15 residues. Germline CDR1 is SGHTA and CDR2 is FQGTGA. V shed 6 bases and J shed 1 base, with 15 bases lying between them. The CDR3 DNA reads as TGTGCCAGCAGATACTCCGGGACATCGAACACTGAAGCTTTCTTT. Its protein is CASRYSGTSNTEAFF.

This chain uses TRBV28 with TRBJ2-7; no definite D call. The CDR3 is 14 residues long. V was cut by 3 bases and J by 7 bases, with 16 bases left in between. Germline lookup yields CDR1 MDHEN and CDR2 SYDVKM. CDR3: CASSFISPPWEQYF. The CDR3 DNA follows: TGTGCCAGCAGTTTTATCAGCCCACCGTGGGAGCAGTACTTC.